Below, 5 T cell receptor beta chains from the same sample are listed, as sequenced in a study of blood T cell repertoires in COVID-19. Produced via immunoSEQ multiplex PCR; TCRdb's table is partial and in-frame only. The sample holds approximately 75,000 clones, 80% to 85% seen once. Source material: peripheral blood. The receptors were sampled from a woman older than 75 with acute or convalescent COVID-19.

This sequence joins TRBV6-1 and TRBJ2-2; D gene ambiguous. Germline V gene sequence: CDR1 MNHNS, CDR2 SASEGT. Trimming left V 1 base short and J 3 bases short, with 9 bases between. This CDR3 spans 15 amino acids. In nucleotides, the CDR3 is TGTGCCAGCAGTGAAGACGCCGGTGACACCGGGGAGCTGTTTTTT. Translated: CASSEDAGDTGELFF.

This chain connects TRBV13 to TRBJ2-7, with D unclear. Germline-derived CDR1 and CDR2 are PRHDT and FYEKMQ (reference sequence). V was trimmed by 0 bases and J by 4 bases, leaving 13 bases between them. The CDR3 runs to 15 residues. The CDR3 DNA reads TGTGCCAGCAGCTTAGGCCGACTCCCCGAGTACGAGCAGTACTTC. Protein: CASSLGRLPEYEQYF.

The gene calls are TRBV11-2 and TRBJ1-1, with D hard to call. Trimming stripped 1 base from V and 0 bases from J, with 12 bases between. Looked up from germline, CDR1 is SGHAT and CDR2 is FQNNGV. The CDR3 extends over 16 amino acids. CDR3 amino acids: CASSLVAVQLNTEAFF. CDR3 DNA sequence: TGTGCCAGCAGCTTAGTGGCGGTCCAATTGAACACTGAAGCTTTCTTT.

J is TRBJ2-1 and V is TRBV19; TRBD2 matches 14 bases. With V trimmed by 6 bases and J by 2 bases, 3 bases remained unmatched. The CDR3 spans 16 residues. Germline CDR1 is LNHDA and CDR2 is SQIVND (reference sequence). This CDR3 reads CASSQTSGGAYNEQFF. CDR3 DNA sequence: TGTGCCAGTAGCCAGACTAGCGGGGGGGCCTACAATGAGCAGTTCTTC.

The chain recombines TRBV7-6 with TRBJ2-5, with 10 bases aligning to TRBD2. V gave up 0 bases and J gave up 7 bases; unmatched junction bases: 11. Germline assignment: CDR1 SGHVS and CDR2 FNYEAQ. The CDR3 contains 17 residues. CDR3 loop: CASSLAPAGGPGVTQYF. For the CDR3, the DNA is TGTGCCAGCAGCTTAGCTCCAGCGGGGGGGCCAGGTGTGACCCAGTACTTC.